This T cell receptor beta chain was recovered during a study of T cells in women clearing cervical HPV infection. Dot-blot hybridization genotyped cervical HPV amplified with MY09/MY11 PCR. Only in-frame clones appear in the TCRdb table, and some are missing; sequencing was by immunoSEQ multiplex PCR. Recorded here are some 39,000 clones; the top ten clones represent around 5.5%. In the case of this clone: Its antigen is not identified. Read data end 3 residues before the CDR3 end; the end is taken from the germline J gene.

The study, taken as a whole, reports: Richness differences could reflect unmeasured T-cell content per sample.

V dropped 6 bases and J dropped 2; count of bases not matched to a gene: 4. CDR1 is SNHLY and CDR2 is FYNNEI in the germline V gene. CDR3 length: 16 amino acids. J is TRBJ2-1 and V is TRBV2, with 13 nucleotides matching TRBD2. The sequenced sample consisted of blood buffy coat. The TCR comes from a woman aged 18 to 75 with a cervical HPV16 infection that either progressed to CIN3+ or cleared (not recorded which). Partial CDR3 DNA: TGTGCCAGCAGACGGACTAGCGGGAGTGCCTACAATGAG. Translating it yields CASRRTSGSAYNE. The whole CDR3 sequence is CASRRTSGSAYNEQFF. Full variable domain (rest looked up from reference TRBV2 and TRBJ2-1): EPEVTQTPSHQVTQMGQEVILRCVPISNHLYFYWYRQILGQKVEFLVSFYNNEISEKSEIFDDQFSVERPDGSNFTLKIRSTKLEDSAMYFCASRRTSGSAYNEQFFGPGTRLTVL.